This entry lists 18 T cell receptor beta chains sequenced from one sample in a study of vaccination and CD4 T cells after COVID-19. As to treatment: roughly 10-day PBMC culture with coronavirus spike peptide pools or control peptides (ViraFEST assay). Ahead of the COVID-19 pandemic (2011-2018), the CD4+ T cells of the unexposed donor were collected. The antigens these receptors bind are not known. The Oncomine TCR Beta short-read assay was what sequenced the DNA obtained from cultured CD4+ T cells. In this case, cultured CD4+ T cells provided the extracted genomic DNA. TCRdb redid the calling of the PCR reads with MiXCR, one entry per CDR3 protein. The table shows over 7,500 distinct CDR3 sequences, with roughly a third occurring only once. Source material: CD4+ T cells from blood, cultured in vitro. These receptors all come from a human donor in good health.

This clonotype was found a few times. V is TRBV19 and J is TRBJ2-7; D possibly uses TRBD1 or TRBD2 (5 bases each). This CDR3 comprises 14 residues. Germline assignment: CDR1 LNHDA and CDR2 SQIVND (reference sequence). The ends were cut back, 5 bases at V and 0 bases at J, with 11 bases in the middle. CDR3 bases: TGTGCCAGTAGTCGGGACCCCAGCTCCTACGAGCAGTACTTC. The encoded protein is CASSRDPSSYEQYF.

This clonotype was seen a few times. The J gene is TRBJ2-3, the V gene TRBV20-1; TRBD2 matches 11 bases. V lost 3 bases to trimming and J lost 2 bases; unmatched junction nucleotides: 4. The germline gives CDR1 DFQATT, CDR2 SNEGSKA (reference sequence). CDR3 length: 15 amino acids. CDR3 sequence: CSARTSGTITDTQYF. Written as DNA, the CDR3 is TGCAGTGCTAGGACTAGCGGGACAATCACAGATACGCAGTATTTT.

This clonotype has just a few counts. The chain joins TRBV7-2 to TRBJ2-1, with 9 bases matching TRBD1. This CDR3 region has 15 residues. Trimming cost V 5 bases and J 4 bases; bases outside gene matches: 6. The germline V gene encodes CDR1 SGHTA and CDR2 FQGNSA. The CDR3 spells CASSEDRGFYNEQFF. In DNA form, the CDR3 reads TGTGCCAGCAGCGAGGACAGGGGTTTTTACAATGAGCAGTTCTTC.

This clonotype was counted a few times. J is TRBJ2-3 and V is TRBV6-1; no clear D. The CDR3 is 13 residues long. Trimming removed 7 bases from V and 2 bases from J, with 10 bases in between. Per the germline V gene, CDR1 is MNHNS and CDR2 is SASEGT. The CDR3 coding sequence is TGTGCCAGCAACACCGGCACCACAGATACGCAGTATTTT. Translated, it gives CASNTGTTDTQYF.

The genes are TRBV6-2 or TRBV6-3 and TRBJ2-4, with D perhaps being TRBD1 or TRBD2 (5 bases each). V was trimmed by 2 bases and J by 1 base, leaving 12 bases between them. Germline V gene sequence: CDR1 MNHEY, CDR2 SVGEGT. The CDR3 spans 16 residues. The CDR3 loop reads CASSYQLGAAKNIQYF. The CDR3 DNA reads as TGTGCCAGCAGTTACCAACTCGGGGCGGCCAAAAACATTCAGTACTTC.

The chain is built from TRBV10-3 and TRBJ1-1; no clear D. V lost 2 bases and J 5 bases, leaving 6 bases between the germline ends. The CDR3 is 12 residues long. Germline values: CDR1 ENHRY, CDR2 SYGVKD. CDR3 sequence: CAISEPGTEAFF. The CDR3 DNA reads as TGTGCCATCAGTGAGCCGGGAACTGAAGCTTTCTTT.

The gene calls are TRBV27 and TRBJ2-7; tentatively, D is TRBD1 (6 bases). Germline CDR1 reads MNHEY; CDR2 reads SMNVEV (reference sequence). V was shortened by 5 bases and J by 3 bases, with 20 bases between the two germline ends. The CDR3 sequence is 16 residues long. This chain's CDR3 is CASSIQTGPPNYEQYF. CDR3 coding DNA: TGTGCCAGCAGTATACAGACAGGCCCTCCGAACTACGAGCAGTACTTC.

V is TRBV5-5 and J is TRBJ2-3; 9 bases fit TRBD2. The V segment lost 4 bases and the J segment 1 base; nucleotides outside the gene matches: 10. The V gene's germline CDR1 is SGHKS and CDR2 YYEKEE (reference sequence). The CDR3 runs to 17 residues. The CDR3 coding sequence is TGTGCCAGCAGCGATCTTGGTGGCGGGAGGGGCACAGATACGCAGTATTTT. It encodes CASSDLGGGRGTDTQYF.

The sample holds a few counts of this clonotype. The chain has TRBV7-9 and TRBJ1-4, with 9 bases fitting TRBD1. V shed 1 base and J 7 bases; nucleotides not matched to a gene: 4. The CDR3 covers 15 residues. The V gene's germline CDR1 is SEHNR and CDR2 FQNEAQ (reference sequence). The CDR3 DNA sequence: TGTGCCAGCAGCTTAGGAGGACAGGGGAGTGAAAAACTGTTTTTT. Protein product: CASSLGGQGSEKLFF.

Only a few counts were recorded for this clonotype. The chain carries TRBV7-2 and TRBJ2-1; 10 bases are shared with TRBD1. CDR3 length equals 17 residues. J was trimmed by 4 bases and V by 2 bases; bases with no gene match: 8. Germline loops: CDR1 SGHTA, CDR2 FQGNSA. This CDR3 is CASSLNLGTGVYNEQFF. The CDR3 DNA follows: TGTGCCAGCAGCTTAAATCTGGGGACAGGGGTATACAATGAGCAGTTCTTC.

The CDR3 is CAISGVTWELNEQFF. The DNA of the CDR3 is TGTGCCATCAGTGGAGTGACATGGGAGCTGAATGAGCAGTTCTTC. The gene calls are TRBV10-3 and TRBJ2-1, with TRBD2 as a possible D gene (5 bases). Per germline, CDR1 ENHRY and CDR2 SYGVKD. The CDR3 extends over 15 amino acids. V lost 4 bases and J lost 7, with 17 bases in between.

The chain is built from TRBV5-1 and TRBJ2-5; D is perhaps TRBD1 or TRBD2 (6 bases each). Germline V CDR1 and CDR2: SGHRS, YFSETQ. The CDR3 is 15 amino acids. Trimming shortened V by 4 bases and J by 4 bases, and 17 bases separated the two germline ends. The CDR3 DNA sequence: TGCGCCAGCAGCCCGCGGGACAAAGCAGTAGAGACCCAGTACTTC. Its translation is CASSPRDKAVETQYF.

The genes are TRBV20-1 and TRBJ2-3; perhaps TRBD1 as D (6 bases). The V and J ends lost 5 bases and 3 bases respectively, with 18 bases between them. The germline CDR1 and CDR2 sequences are DFQATT and SNEGSKA (reference sequence). CDR3 length: 15 residues. The CDR3 sequence: CSASDRRRGTDTQYF. CDR3 sequence (DNA): TGCAGTGCTTCTGACAGGAGGAGAGGAACAGATACGCAGTATTTT.

The rearrangement links TRBV28 to TRBJ2-4; 8 positions match TRBD1. The V segment lost 5 bases and the J segment 7 bases; nucleotides outside the gene matches: 16. CDR1 is MDHEN and CDR2 is SYDVKM in the germline V gene. The CDR3 runs 17 residues. The CDR3 DNA sequence: TGTGCCAGCAGTCTAAACCCCCAGGGGGCCGAACTTAACATTCAGTACTTC. Amino acid sequence: CASSLNPQGAELNIQYF.

This clonotype was observed a few times. CDR3 sequence: CASILTGGSDTQYF. In DNA, the CDR3 is TGTGCCAGCATCCTGACAGGGGGCTCAGATACGCAGTATTTT. The chain links TRBV7-2 to TRBJ2-3; TRBD1 matches 10 bases. Germline CDR1 and CDR2: SGHTA and FQGNSA. The V gene end was trimmed by 7 bases and the J gene end by 4 bases; junction bases not matched to a gene: 5. The CDR3 has 14 amino acids.

This clonotype turned up a few times. This CDR3 is CASRLAGDTGELFF. The DNA of the CDR3 is TGTGCCAGCAGACTAGCGGGAGACACCGGGGAGCTGTTTTTT. The rearrangement joins TRBV6-4 to TRBJ2-2, with 11 bases lining up with TRBD2. Losses at the gene ends were 6 bases for V and 3 bases for J; bases not matched to a gene: 0. The V gene's germline CDR1 is MRHNA and CDR2 SNTAGT. The CDR3 is 14 amino acids.

The V gene is TRBV5-1, the J gene TRBJ2-7, with 7 bases fitting TRBD1. The V gene end was trimmed by 4 bases and the J gene end by 6 bases; junction bases not matched to a gene: 7. The V gene's germline CDR1 is SGHRS and CDR2 YFSETQ. This CDR3 region has 13 residues. The CDR3 DNA follows: TGCGCCAGCAGCGAGTACAGGGGTCGCGAGCAGTACTTC. It yields the protein CASSEYRGREQYF.

Judged by abundance, this clonotype is medium-sized (0.01 to 0.1%). The chain is built from TRBV7-2 and TRBJ1-2, with a tentative D call TRBD1 (6 bases). Per the germline V gene, CDR1 is SGHTA and CDR2 is FQGNSA. The V end lost 5 bases, the J end lost 7 bases, and 20 bases lay between the germline ends. The CDR3 loop spans 15 amino acids. The CDR3 DNA follows: TGTGCCAGCAGCCTGGCCCACAGGGCGTCCGGTGGCTACACCTTC. This sequence encodes CASSLAHRASGGYTF.